Presented here are 22 T cell receptor beta chains from one specimen sequenced in a study of blood T cell repertoires in COVID-19 (dated by TCRdb to 2018 to 2020). The receptor library was made with the immunoSEQ multiplex PCR assay. The table was pulled from immuneACCESS by TCRdb, which kept in-frame rearrangements only. Such tables lose some clones; where checked, under half of the loss comes from unresolved V genes, and the rest has no known cause. This sample is represented by 12,000 to 15,000 clones; approximately 90% of them were singletons. Less than 3% of the sample is held by the ten biggest clonotypes. Material: peripheral blood. Receptors were obtained from a human donor in a cohort sampled during active COVID-19.

The V and J genes are TRBV9 and TRBJ2-5, with D tentatively TRBD2 (7 bases). Trimming cost V 0 bases and J 4 bases, with 13 bases left between them. CDR1 SGDLS and CDR2 YYNGEE come from the germline V gene. The CDR3 length is 15 residues. CDR3 protein: CASSVGGGAPETQYF. CDR3 coding DNA: TGTGCCAGCAGCGTAGGAGGGGGGGCCCCAGAGACCCAGTACTTC. Based on the CDR3 plus reference TRBV9 and TRBJ2-5, the full variable domain is DSGVTQTPKHLITATGQRVTLRCSPRSGDLSVYWYQQSLDQGLQFLIQYYNGEERAKGNILERFSAQQFPDLHSELNLSSLELGDSALYFCASSVGGGAPETQYFGPGTRLLVL.

V and J are TRBV7-3 and TRBJ2-7; the match to TRBD2 covers 8 bases. After removal of 3 bases from V and 2 bases from J, the junction contained 3 bases not matched to a gene. This CDR3 has 14 amino acids. Germline lookup yields CDR1 SGHTA and CDR2 FQGTGA. DNA of the CDR3: TGTGCCAGCAGCTTCGAGACTAGCGCCTACGAGCAGTACTTC. It codes for CASSFETSAYEQYF.

This sequence joins TRBV19 and TRBJ2-3, with 10 nucleotides matching TRBD2. The CDR3 runs to 14 residues. Germline V gene sequence: CDR1 LNHDA, CDR2 SQIVND (reference sequence). Unmatched junction bases numbered 5, after V lost 4 bases and J lost 7 bases. CDR3 nucleotides: TGTGCCAGTAGTAGAGGACTAGCGGATAATACGCAGTATTTT. Translated, it gives CASSRGLADNTQYF.

The chain employs TRBV5-8 and TRBJ2-5; TRBD2 matches at 7 bases. V lost 0 bases, J lost 7 bases, and 6 bases stayed unmatched. In germline, CDR1 is SGHTS, CDR2 YDEGEE. The CDR3 is 14 amino acids. This CDR3 reads CASSLEMGGRTQYF. DNA for the CDR3: TGTGCCAGCAGCTTGGAGATGGGAGGGAGGACCCAGTACTTC.

The V and J genes are TRBV10-1 and TRBJ1-2; TRBD1 matches at 8 bases. This CDR3 has 13 residues. The V segment lost 4 bases and the J segment 3 bases; nucleotides outside the gene matches: 1. Germline assignment: CDR1 WNHNN and CDR2 SYGVQD (reference sequence). The CDR3 nucleotides are TGCGCCAGCAGTGTGGACAGGGACTATGGCTACACCTTC. It codes for CASSVDRDYGYTF.

The chain recombines TRBV25-1 with TRBJ2-3; 12 nucleotides align to TRBD2. The germline gives CDR1 MGHDK, CDR2 SYGVNS. The CDR3 runs to 15 residues. The junction had 5 bases not matched to a gene; V was cut back by 8 bases and J by 2 bases. The CDR3 loop reads CASSPSGGATDTQYF. The CDR3 region has the DNA TGTGCCAGCTCTCCTAGCGGGGGGGCCACAGATACGCAGTATTTT.

This chain's CDR3 is CATDDRRDTEAFF. CDR3 coding DNA: TGTGCCACGGATGACAGGAGAGACACTGAAGCTTTCTTT. The V gene is TRBV7-3, the J gene TRBJ1-1, with D perhaps TRBD1 (6 bases). This CDR3 comprises 13 residues. Trimming cost V 10 bases and J 3 bases, with 15 bases left between them. CDR1 is SGHTA and CDR2 is FQGTGA in the germline V gene.

This clone has only a few counts. The chain has TRBV7-8 and TRBJ2-1; 9 positions match TRBD1. The J segment lost 9 bases and the V segment lost 5 bases, leaving 11 bases of the junction unmatched. This CDR3 has 15 residues. Germline CDR1 SGHVS, CDR2 FQNEAQ. The CDR3, as DNA: TGTGCCAGCAGCCAGGGACAGGGAATCACCTCTGAGCAGTTCTTC. Translated, it gives CASSQGQGITSEQFF.

The genes are TRBV6-4 and TRBJ1-2; D unresolved. This CDR3 region has 15 residues. Germline assignment: CDR1 MRHNA and CDR2 SNTAGT. Trimming removed 0 bases from V and 2 bases from J, with 10 bases in between. CDR3: CASSDSPGTNYGYTF. CDR3 sequence (DNA): TGTGCCAGCAGTGACTCTCCGGGTACAAACTATGGCTACACCTTC.

The chain uses TRBV6-5 and TRBJ1-6; 7 positions match TRBD1. CDR1 is MNHEY, CDR2 SVGAGI, per germline. There are 14 residues in the CDR3. Unmatched junction bases numbered 5, after V lost 5 bases and J lost 7 bases. The CDR3: CASSPDRANSPLHF. CDR3 DNA: TGTGCCAGCAGTCCAGACAGGGCCAATTCACCCCTCCACTTT.

This CDR3 reads CAWNPAGGPGDTQYF. CDR3 sequence (DNA): TGTGCCTGGAACCCGGCGGGGGGGCCGGGAGATACGCAGTATTTT. This chain uses TRBV30 with TRBJ2-3, with 9 bases identical to TRBD2. From germline, CDR1 is GTSNPN and CDR2 SVGIG (reference sequence). The trim removed 4 bases at V and 5 bases at J, leaving 10 bases unmatched. The CDR3 totals 15 residues.

This clone has just a few counts. The gene calls are TRBV7-9 and TRBJ1-2; D unclear. Germline loops: CDR1 SEHNR, CDR2 FQNEAQ (reference sequence). The CDR3 has 15 residues. Deletions cut 1 base from V and 8 bases from J, with 17 bases between. The CDR3 here is CASSLGSGSTEGYTF. CDR3 sequence (DNA): TGTGCCAGCAGCTTAGGATCGGGGAGCACGGAGGGCTACACCTTC. Complete variable domain (other parts from reference TRBV7-9 and TRBJ1-2): DTGVSQNPRHKITKRGQNVTFRCDPISEHNRLYWYRQTLGQGPEFLTYFQNEAQLEKSRLLSDRFSAERPKGSFSTLEIQRTEQGDSAMYLCASSLGSGSTEGYTFGSGTRLTVV.

The gene calls are TRBV6-2 or TRBV6-3 and TRBJ2-1; 11 positions match TRBD2. Germline V CDR1 and CDR2: MNHEY, SVGEGT. The CDR3 is made up of 19 amino acids. With 2 bases clipped from V and 0 bases from J, the junction kept 9 bases outside the gene matches. The CDR3 here is CASSYALAGGSGSYNEQFF. As DNA, the CDR3 is TGTGCCAGCAGTTACGCGCTAGCGGGAGGCTCCGGCTCCTACAATGAGCAGTTCTTC.

The rearrangement links TRBV7-2 to TRBJ2-2, with a weak D call TRBD1 (6 bases). Trimming took off 5 bases at V and 7 bases at J, with 23 bases between the two ends. Germline V lookup: CDR1 SGHTA, CDR2 FQGNSA. This CDR3 comprises 17 residues. The DNA of the CDR3 is TGTGCCAGCAGCCGCCGTGGGGGCTTTGGTTTAAGCGGGGAGCTGTTTTTT. It specifies CASSRRGGFGLSGELFF.

The rearrangement uses TRBV4-2 and TRBJ2-7; 11 nucleotides line up with TRBD2. V dropped 4 bases and J dropped 6; count of bases not matched to a gene: 11. CDR1 and CDR2 (germline): LGHNA, YNFKEQ. The CDR3 sequence is 16 residues long. Here the CDR3 DNA reads TGTGCCAGCAGCCCTCAGTCTAGCGGGGGGACGGGCGAGCAGTACTTC. Protein sequence: CASSPQSSGGTGEQYF.

This clone has more than one count but fewer than ten. The gene calls are TRBV12-5 and TRBJ1-5; D gene unclear. Deletions cut 7 bases from V and 0 bases from J, with 13 bases between. The germline V gene encodes CDR1 LGHNT and CDR2 FRNRAP. CDR3 length: 15 residues. The CDR3 coding sequence is TGTGCTAGTGCTCTTGGGGAGTATAGCAATCAGCCCCAGCATTTT. Translated, it gives CASALGEYSNQPQHF.

This sequence joins TRBV6-6 and TRBJ2-1; weak D call: TRBD2 (5 bases). Trimming left V 6 bases short and J 12 bases short, with 18 bases between. The CDR3 contains 13 residues. Looked up from germline, CDR1 is MNHNY and CDR2 is SVGAGI (reference sequence). CDR3 in DNA: TGTGCCAGCAGCCTATCCGAGGGCCTTCGGCAGTTCTTC. Residues: CASSLSEGLRQFF.

This chain uses TRBV10-3 with TRBJ2-2; D is undetermined. Germline CDR1 is ENHRY and CDR2 is SYGVKD. The CDR3 spans 14 residues. Between the trimmed V and J ends, which lost 1 base and 3 bases, there was a span of 6 bases. The CDR3 nucleotides are TGTGCCATCAGTGAGTACAGAGACACCGGGGAGCTGTTTTTT. It translates to CAISEYRDTGELFF.

The DNA of the CDR3 is TGTGCCAGCAGTGAAGTTCGGAGCACCTATGGCTACACCTTC. Translated, it gives CASSEVRSTYGYTF. The chain is built from TRBV6-1 and TRBJ1-2; D is unclear. This CDR3 is built from 14 residues. The germline V and J ends were trimmed by 1 base and 4 bases, with 10 bases remaining between them. The germline CDR1 and CDR2 sequences are MNHNS and SASEGT.

The chain has TRBV7-9 and TRBJ1-4; D ambiguous. CDR3 length: 14 amino acids. The V end lost 1 base, the J end lost 4 bases, and 7 bases lay between the germline ends. CDR1 is SEHNR and CDR2 is FQNEAQ in the germline V gene (reference sequence). CDR3 protein: CASSLEQINEKLFF. CDR3 sequence (DNA): TGTGCCAGCAGCTTAGAACAGATTAATGAAAAACTGTTTTTT.

This clone was observed a single time. The rearrangement joins TRBV5-1 to TRBJ2-1; 9 nucleotides agree with TRBD2. V gave up 1 base and J gave up 8 bases; unmatched junction bases: 7. The germline gives CDR1 SGHRS, CDR2 YFSETQ. The CDR3 is 15 amino acids. CDR3 sequence: CASSLRSGRSDEQFF. CDR3 DNA sequence: TGCGCCAGCAGCTTGCGGAGCGGGAGGAGTGATGAGCAGTTCTTC.

This clone was counted a single time. The gene calls are TRBV27 and TRBJ2-2, with 9 bases fitting TRBD1. The junction had 7 bases not matched to a gene; V was cut back by 5 bases and J by 3 bases. From germline, CDR1 is MNHEY and CDR2 SMNVEV (reference sequence). The CDR3 has 16 amino acids. The CDR3 here is CASSPGTGQYTGELFF. CDR3 in DNA: TGTGCCAGCAGTCCCGGGACAGGGCAATACACCGGGGAGCTGTTTTTT.